Presented here are 6 T cell receptor beta chains from one specimen sequenced in a study of T cell repertoires in cytomegalovirus infection. Their cognate antigens are unknown. TCRdb analysed the reads with MiXCR anew, one entry per CDR3 protein. The table has some 920,000 distinct CDR3 sequences, roughly 30% seen once. The source material was cultured CD8+ T cells from PBMCs, sampled from culture after CMV antigen stimulation. The receptors stem from a human donor in good health (CMV status not recorded). Some clones in this sample may be carry-over from other donors' samples.

As for this clonotype: A read error may explain this, as a much larger clone is one base away. The chain employs TRBV7-2 and TRBJ2-5, with TRBD2 identical over 8 bases. V was clipped by 5 bases and J by 4 bases; unmatched bases: 9. This CDR3 region has 15 residues. The germline gives CDR1 SGHTA, CDR2 FQGNSA. CDR3 coding DNA: TGTGCCAGCAGCCACTATACCGGGGGGGCAGAGACCCAGTACTTC. Translating gives CASSHYTGGAETQYF. Based on the CDR3 plus reference TRBV7-2 and TRBJ2-5, the full variable domain is GAGVSQSPSNKVTEKGKDVELRCDPISGHTALYWYRQSLGQGLEFLIYFQGNSAPDKSGLPSDRFSAERTGGSVSTLTIQRTQQEDSAVYLCASSHYTGGAETQYFGPGTRLLVL.

A note on this clonotype: Relative to the germline gene, one junction end is altered; a read error may explain this. This chain links TRBV12-3 or TRBV12-4 with TRBJ2-5; D could derive from TRBD1 or TRBD2 (5 bases each). The CDR3 consists of 15 residues. The CDR3 loop is CANSLGDPPGETQYF. The CDR3 DNA sequence: TGTGCCAACAGTTTAGGGGACCCGCCGGGGGAGACCCAGTACTTC.

The chain employs TRBV20-1 and TRBJ1-3; 7 nucleotides align to TRBD1. Germline V lookup: CDR1 DFQATT, CDR2 SNEGSKA (reference sequence). The CDR3 extends over 17 amino acids. The J segment lost 4 bases and the V segment lost 1 base, leaving 13 bases of the junction unmatched. Written as DNA, the CDR3 is TGCAGTGCTAGAGGTCGGACAGGTGGATTGCGGGGAAACACCATATATTTT. Encoded protein: CSARGRTGGLRGNTIYF.

This clonotype was recorded a few times. The rearrangement uses TRBV6-1 and TRBJ1-5; weak D call: TRBD1 (6 bases). Trimming pared 1 base from V and 9 bases from J, leaving 13 bases between. The CDR3 totals 14 residues. Looked up from germline, CDR1 is MNHNS and CDR2 is SASEGT. CDR3 in amino acids: CASSEVGAARPQHF. The CDR3 region has the DNA TGTGCCAGCAGTGAAGTGGGGGCGGCTAGGCCCCAGCATTTT.

This chain connects TRBV4-1 to TRBJ1-2; 12 bases are shared with TRBD1. The germline CDR1 and CDR2 sequences are MGHRA and YSYEKL. The CDR3 consists of 19 residues. V shed 0 bases, J shed 8 bases, and the junction held 16 bases outside the gene matches. DNA of the CDR3: TGCGCCAGCAGCCAAGATCCACTAGCTCCGGGACAGGGGGCGCGAGGCTACACCTTC. Its translation: CASSQDPLAPGQGARGYTF.

This clonotype was detected only a few times. The rearrangement uses TRBV23-1 and TRBJ2-7; D is unclear. TRBV23-1 is filed as an ORF, its function uncertain. V was shortened by 2 bases and J by 10 bases, with 18 bases between the two germline ends. The CDR3 covers 14 residues. DNA of the CDR3: TGCGCCAGCAGTCAACCCCGGCGGTCCCTAAAACAGTACGTC. Translated, it gives CASSQPRRSLKQYV.